One sample yielded the 14 T cell receptor beta chains listed below, sequenced in a study of blood T cell repertoires in COVID-19. Profiled with immunoSEQ multiplex PCR; TCRdb holds only in-frame clones, not every one. This repertoire shows some 70,000 clones, around four fifths found once; its top ten account for 1.8%. Sequencing was performed on peripheral blood. The receptor set was obtained from a woman aged 55 to 70 with acute or convalescent COVID-19.

V is TRBV27 and J is TRBJ2-5, with TRBD2 identical over 10 bases. Germline V gene lookup returns CDR1 MNHEY and CDR2 SMNVEV (reference sequence). With V trimmed by 2 bases and J by 7 bases, 7 bases remained unmatched. CDR3 length: 15 residues. The CDR3 here is CASSLQREGPMTQYF. In nucleotides, the CDR3 is TGTGCCAGCAGTTTACAGCGGGAGGGCCCAATGACCCAGTACTTC.

The chain couples TRBV7-2 to TRBJ1-3; 8 bases map to TRBD1. V shed 1 base, J shed 4 bases, and the junction held 6 bases outside the gene matches. The CDR3 is made up of 16 amino acids. The germline CDR1 and CDR2 sequences are SGHTA and FQGNSA. The CDR3 spells CASSLGGSGGGNTIYF. The CDR3 DNA reads as TGTGCCAGCAGCTTAGGAGGGTCAGGGGGCGGAAACACCATATATTTT.

This chain uses TRBV28 with TRBJ1-1; 8 bases are a match to TRBD1. CDR1 and CDR2 from the germline V gene are MDHEN and SYDVKM. J gave up 3 bases and V 5 bases, and 8 bases lay outside the gene matches. This CDR3 region has 15 residues. DNA of the CDR3: TGTGCCAGCAGTCGGCTGGACAGGGAGGACACTGAAGCTTTCTTT. Translation gives CASSRLDREDTEAFF.

The chain links TRBV10-1 to TRBJ2-1, with 12 bases that match TRBD1. From germline, CDR1 is WNHNN and CDR2 SYGVQD (reference sequence). The CDR3 is 17 residues long. After removal of 3 bases from V and 7 bases from J, the junction contained 10 bases not matched to a gene. The CDR3 protein is CASSDTPGQGAGNEQFF. As DNA, the CDR3 is TGCGCCAGCAGTGATACACCGGGACAGGGGGCAGGAAATGAGCAGTTCTTC.

The chain recombines TRBV19 with TRBJ2-5, with 7 positions matching TRBD1. V shed 4 bases, J shed 4 bases, and the junction held 6 bases outside the gene matches. The length of the CDR3 is 14 residues. CDR1 is LNHDA, CDR2 SQIVND, per germline (reference sequence). CDR3 loop: CASSSGPGGETQYF. The CDR3 DNA reads as TGTGCCAGTAGTAGCGGACCAGGGGGAGAGACCCAGTACTTC. Supplemented by reference TRBV19 and TRBJ2-5, the full variable domain reads DGGITQSPKYLFRKEGQNVTLSCEQNLNHDAMYWYRQDPGQGLRLIYYSQIVNDFQKGDIAEGYSVSREKKESFPLTVTSAQKNPTAFYLCASSSGPGGETQYFGPGTRLLVL.

This clone was seen a single time. Here the CDR3 reads CASIMRQGTGGELFF. The CDR3 region has the DNA TGTGCCAGCATTATGAGACAGGGCACCGGCGGGGAGCTGTTTTTT. The rearrangement links TRBV2 to TRBJ2-2, with 7 bases aligning to TRBD1. CDR3 length: 15 amino acids. Germline trimming cut 7 bases from V and 7 bases from J; bases unmatched to any gene: 12. Germline CDR1 reads SNHLY; CDR2 reads FYNNEI. The whole variable domain, filled in from reference TRBV2 and TRBJ2-2, reads EPEVTQTPSHQVTQMGQEVILRCVPISNHLYFYWYRQILGQKVEFLVSFYNNEISEKSEIFDDQFSVERPDGSNFTLKIRSTKLEDSAMYFCASIMRQGTGGELFFGEGSRLTVL.

Written as DNA, the CDR3 is TGTGCCAGCAGCCACGACAGGTACTACGAGCAGTACTTC. Protein sequence: CASSHDRYYEQYF. The chain is built from TRBV6-5 and TRBJ2-7; possible D gene TRBD1, 6 bases. Germline V gives CDR1 MNHEY, CDR2 SVGAGI. The ends were cut back, 6 bases at V and 3 bases at J, with 12 bases in the middle. This CDR3 region has 13 residues.

The rearrangement joins TRBV2 to TRBJ2-2; D remains ambiguous. The CDR3 is made up of 14 amino acids. The germline CDR1 and CDR2 sequences are SNHLY and FYNNEI. Deletions cut 6 bases from V and 6 bases from J, with 14 bases between. CDR3 coding DNA: TGTGCCAGCAGACTCTTGGAGAGTTCCGGGGAGCTGTTTTTT. Translating gives CASRLLESSGELFF.

The rearrangement uses TRBV5-1 and TRBJ2-6; D remains unclear. This CDR3 spans 16 amino acids. The ends were cut back, 1 base at V and 0 bases at J, with 8 bases in the middle. Germline CDR1 SGHRS, CDR2 YFSETQ. CDR3 bases: TGCGCCAGCAGCTTGCGCGGATCCTCTGGGGCCAACGTCCTGACTTTC. Amino acid sequence: CASSLRGSSGANVLTF.

The CDR3 sequence: CASSPSYGYTF. The CDR3 DNA reads TGTGCCAGCAGTCCTTCCTATGGCTACACCTTC. This chain uses TRBV28 with TRBJ1-2; the D is unclear. The CDR3 contains 11 residues. The germline gives CDR1 MDHEN, CDR2 SYDVKM. V gave up 5 bases and J gave up 4 bases, with 5 bases separating them.

The V call is TRBV2, the J call TRBJ2-7, with 11 nucleotides matching TRBD1. The V gene's germline CDR1 is SNHLY and CDR2 FYNNEI. The CDR3 runs to 14 residues. Losses at the gene ends were 5 bases for V and 3 bases for J; bases not matched to a gene: 3. In DNA, the CDR3 is TGTGCCAGCAGTCCCGGGACAGGGGGCTACGAGCAGTACTTC. This sequence encodes CASSPGTGGYEQYF.

V and J are TRBV5-8 and TRBJ2-3; D gene unclear. Looked up from germline, CDR1 is SGHTS and CDR2 is YDEGEE. The CDR3 is made up of 16 amino acids. V lost 4 bases and J 0 bases, leaving 15 bases between the germline ends. This CDR3 is CASSLQMNPSTDTQYF. DNA for the CDR3: TGTGCCAGCAGCCTACAGATGAATCCTAGCACAGATACGCAGTATTTT.

V and J are TRBV29-1 and TRBJ2-7; unclear D gene. The ends were cut back, 4 bases at V and 4 bases at J, with 17 bases in the middle. There are 14 residues in the CDR3. Germline V lookup: CDR1 SQVTM, CDR2 ANQGSEA. The CDR3 loop reads CSVGLFSNGYEQYF. The CDR3 DNA sequence: TGCAGCGTTGGTCTTTTTTCGAACGGTTACGAGCAGTACTTC.

The gene calls are TRBV28 and TRBJ1-5, with TRBD1 matching 8 bases. Losses at the gene ends were 4 bases for V and 4 bases for J; bases not matched to a gene: 15. Germline values: CDR1 MDHEN, CDR2 SYDVKM. The CDR3 extends over 18 amino acids. CDR3 in DNA: TGTGCCAGCAGTTCGCCGATAGGGGCAGGGGGCCTTAATCAGCCCCAGCATTTT. This codes for CASSSPIGAGGLNQPQHF.